Listed below are T cell receptor beta chains from one sample, sequenced in a study of blood T cells in healthy people across ages. Using its own MiXCR run on the 5' RACE reads, TCRdb lists one record per CDR3 protein. This sample has approximately 1,000,000 distinct CDR3 sequences, with 30% to 40% found just once. The sequenced sample consisted of blood. The source is a man aged 18 to 30 in good health. Both conserved end residues are part of each CDR3. D genes are given only for firm matches. Size is stated for part of the rows, as once, few or many counts, or as a class when the clone is expanded.

j_call | d_call | clone_size | v_call | cdr3_aa | cdr3_nt
TRBJ2-3 | TRBD2 | - | TRBV7-9 | CASSQSGALSTDTQYF | TGTGCCAGCAGTCAGAGCGGGGCACTTAGCACAGATACGCAGTATTTT
TRBJ2-3 | TRBD2 | many | TRBV29-1 | CSVGSLAGGTDTQYF | TGCAGCGTTGGCTCATTAGCGGGGGGCACAGATACGCAGTATTTT
TRBJ1-2 | - | few | TRBV15 | CATSLARLTEVAGYTF | TGTGCCACCAGCCTAGCTAGGCTCACGGAAGTGGCTGGCTACACCTTC
TRBJ2-1 | TRBD2 | few | TRBV9 | CASSLGAGRAYNEQFF | TGTGCCAGCAGTTTGGGAGCGGGGCGGGCCTACAATGAGCAGTTCTTC
TRBJ2-3 | - | few | TRBV5-1 | CASSLPLAEHTDTQYF | TGCGCCAGCAGCTTGCCCCTAGCCGAACACACAGATACGCAGTATTTT
TRBJ1-1 | - | few | TRBV2 | CASSEYRENTEAFF | TGTGCCAGCAGTGAATACCGGGAGAACACTGAAGCTTTCTTT
TRBJ1-2 | TRBD1 | many | TRBV20-1 | CSARTQGEYGYTF | TGCAGTGCTAGAACTCAGGGGGAGTATGGCTACACCTTC
TRBJ1-2 | - | - | TRBV20-1 | CSATGADSFNYGYTF | TGCAGTGCGACAGGTGCCGATAGTTTCAACTATGGCTACACCTTC
TRBJ1-1 | - | - | TRBV29-1 | CSVDDPTLNTEAFF | TGCAGCGTTGATGATCCAACCTTGAACACTGAAGCTTTCTTT
TRBJ2-7 | - | - | TRBV4-1 | CASSQVSLFSYEQYF | TGCGCCAGCAGCCAAGTCAGTTTATTCTCCTACGAGCAGTACTTT
TRBJ2-1 | - | many | TRBV29-1 | CSVEGGVPYNEQFF | TGCAGCGTTGAAGGGGGGGTCCCTTACAATGAGCAGTTCTTC
TRBJ1-5 | - | - | TRBV6-4 | CASSDSLGSNQPQHF | TGTGCCAGCAGTGACTCGTTAGGGAGCAATCAGCCCCAGCATTTT
TRBJ1-5 | TRBD1 | - | TRBV6-5 | CASRPGQRPAPQHF | TGTGCCAGCAGACCGGGACAGCGACCGGCGCCCCAGCATTTT
TRBJ2-2 | - | - | TRBV20-1 | CSGPDLNTGELFF | TGCAGTGGTCCCGACTTGAACACCGGGGAGCTGTTTTTT
TRBJ1-5 | - | - | TRBV9 | CASSVAGGRQPQHF | TGTGCCAGCAGCGTAGCAGGAGGTCGGCAGCCCCAGCATTTT
TRBJ2-7 | TRBD1 | many | TRBV12-3/TRBV12-4 | CASSGQGISYEQYF | TGTGCCAGCAGCGGACAGGGAATCTCCTACGAGCAGTACTTC
TRBJ1-2 | - | - | TRBV20-1 | CSARTTGTEDYGYTF | TGCAGTGCTCGGACAACCGGGACGGAGGACTATGGCTACACCTTC
TRBJ1-2 | - | - | TRBV6-2/TRBV6-3 | CASRPRTANGYTF | TGTGCCAGCAGACCCCGGACAGCCAATGGCTACACCTTC
TRBJ1-2 | - | many | TRBV12-3/TRBV12-4 | CASSRQNTNYGYTF | TGTGCCAGCAGCCGACAGAACACTAACTATGGCTACACCTTC
TRBJ2-1 | - | - | TRBV7-9 | CASAVGLRHNEQFF | TGTGCCAGCGCTGTGGGACTCCGCCACAATGAGCAGTTCTTC
TRBJ2-3 | - | - | TRBV29-1 | CSVTGDTQYF | TGCAGCGTAACAGGGGATACGCAGTATTTT
TRBJ2-7 | TRBD1 | - | TRBV5-6 | CASSYSLGDRLYEQYF | TGTGCCAGCAGCTACTCCCTGGGGGACAGGCTCTACGAGCAGTACTTC
TRBJ1-6 | TRBD1 | - | TRBV12-3/TRBV12-4 | CASSSRDRGIAPLHF | TGTGCCAGCAGTTCCCGGGACAGGGGCATTGCACCCCTCCACTTT
TRBJ2-3 | TRBD1 | - | TRBV4-3 | CASSQDGTVPTDTQYF | TGCGCCAGCAGCCAAGACGGGACAGTACCCACGGATACGCAGTATTTT
TRBJ2-5 | - | - | TRBV12-3/TRBV12-4 | CASSLAGGRTQETQYF | TGTGCCAGCAGTTTAGCGGGGGGCCGAACTCAAGAGACCCAGTACTTC
TRBJ2-5 | - | - | TRBV4-3 | CASSQDRGVETRAQETQYF | TGCGCCAGCAGCCAAGATCGCGGGGTCGAGACTAGAGCTCAAGAGACCCAGTACTTC
TRBJ1-2 | - | few | TRBV14 | CASSQESPNYGYTF | TGTGCCAGCAGCCAAGAGTCACCCAACTATGGCTACACCTTC
TRBJ2-5 | - | once | TRBV4-2 | CASSHPRVGVQETQYF | TGTGCCAGCAGCCACCCCAGGGTAGGGGTCCAAGAGACCCAGTACTTC
TRBJ2-7 | - | - | TRBV6-6 | CASSYWGDEQYF | TGTGCCAGCAGTTATTGGGGAGACGAGCAGTACTTC
TRBJ1-2 | - | few | TRBV7-9 | CASSPRGEGYGYTF | TGTGCCAGCAGCCCCCGGGGGGAAGGCTATGGCTACACCTTC
TRBJ2-1 | - | few | TRBV20-1 | CSASRGRSFPNEQFF | TGCAGTGCTAGTAGGGGACGGTCGTTCCCAAATGAGCAGTTCTTC
TRBJ2-2 | - | few | TRBV4-3 | CASSQDTGLGTGELFF | TGCGCCAGCAGCCAAGATACGGGGCTTGGCACCGGGGAGCTGTTTTTT
TRBJ1-2 | - | - | TRBV2 | CASSEAAGIHGYTF | TGTGCCAGCAGTGAAGCAGCGGGGATTCATGGCTACACCTTC
TRBJ2-7 | TRBD2 | few | TRBV29-1 | CSAARLAGVNEQYF | TGCAGCGCGGCCAGACTAGCGGGGGTTAACGAGCAGTACTTC
TRBJ1-1 | TRBD1 | - | TRBV10-3 | CAISRDRVRNTEAFF | TGTGCCATCAGCCGGGACAGGGTTAGGAACACTGAAGCTTTCTTT
TRBJ2-1 | TRBD1 | few | TRBV27 | CASRTGGLQFF | TGTGCCAGCAGGACAGGGGGTCTTCAGTTCTTC
TRBJ1-5 | - | - | TRBV20-1 | CSARAGAAEPQPQHF | TGCAGTGCTAGAGCGGGGGCCGCGGAACCTCAGCCCCAGCATTTT
TRBJ1-6 | - | once | TRBV5-1 | CASSRDGQTLYNSPLHF | TGCGCCAGCAGCCGGGATGGACAGACCCTTTATAATTCACCCCTCCACTTT
TRBJ2-7 | - | many | TRBV6-2/TRBV6-3 | CASSYDFPDGGNHEQYF | TGTGCCAGCAGTTACGACTTCCCCGACGGGGGTAATCACGAGCAGTACTTC
TRBJ2-3 | TRBD2 | - | TRBV4-3 | CASSQDPASGGAGTQYF | TGCGCCAGCAGCCAAGATCCGGCTAGCGGGGGGGCTGGTACGCAGTATTTT
TRBJ2-1 | - | many | TRBV20-1 | CSASFGDHRSYNEQFF | TGCAGTGCTAGTTTCGGGGACCACCGCTCCTACAATGAGCAGTTCTTC
TRBJ2-4 | - | - | TRBV5-1 | CASSLEEPLAKNIQYF | TGCGCCAGCAGCTTGGAAGAACCGTTAGCCAAAAACATTCAGTACTTC
TRBJ1-1 | - | - | TRBV12-3/TRBV12-4 | CASTPRARGDTEAFF | TGTGCCAGCACCCCGCGGGCCAGGGGAGACACTGAAGCTTTCTTT
TRBJ1-2 | - | many | TRBV27 | CASGRGYGYTF | TGTGCCAGCGGCAGGGGTTATGGCTACACCTTC
TRBJ1-4 | - | few | TRBV4-3 | CASSQERVVINEKLFF | TGCGCCAGCAGCCAAGAACGGGTGGTGATAAATGAAAAACTGTTTTTT
TRBJ2-1 | TRBD1 | - | TRBV12-3/TRBV12-4 | CASSPQDRDEQFF | TGTGCCAGCAGTCCCCAGGACAGGGATGAGCAGTTCTTC